Each of the 4 T cell receptor beta chains below was sequenced from the same sample in a study of shared clonotypes between healthy human individuals. Data came from immunoSEQ multiplex PCR; TCRdb stores just in-frame clones and leaves some out. The sample holds approximately 2.5 million clones; 80% to 95% are singletons and the top ten take 0.36%. Input material: naive CD4+ T cells from PBMCs. Documented subset: CD45RA+ positively selected. These receptors all stem from a man in his late teens or twenties in good health. Some clones in this sample may be carry-over from other donors' samples.

The rearrangement joins TRBV18 to TRBJ2-2; D assignment may be TRBD1 or TRBD2 (5 bases each). The CDR3 totals 20 residues. V lost 5 bases to trimming and J lost 3 bases, with 28 bases between them. In germline, CDR1 is KGHSH, CDR2 LQKENI. DNA of the CDR3: TGTGCCAGCTCATTCGAGGAAGCTTGGGCAGGGACGATCGACACCGGGGAGCTGTTTTTT. It yields the protein CASSFEEAWAGTIDTGELFF.

The chain recombines TRBV5-1 with TRBJ2-1; no clear D. CDR1 and CDR2 (germline): SGHRS, YFSETQ. CDR3 length: 15 residues. Trimming took off 0 bases at V and 8 bases at J, with 15 bases between the two ends. CDR3 amino acids: CASSLGIYGVDEQFF. The CDR3 DNA follows: TGCGCCAGCAGCTTGGGAATATATGGGGTTGATGAGCAGTTCTTC.

The chain combines TRBV19 with TRBJ2-3, with 8 nucleotides matching TRBD2. Trimming took 3 bases from V and 4 from J; bases not matched to a gene: 15. Germline lookup yields CDR1 LNHDA and CDR2 SQIVND (reference sequence). The CDR3 is 18 residues long. CDR3 in amino acids: CASSIRVSNGRGPDTQYF. As DNA, the CDR3 is TGTGCCAGTAGTATTCGAGTTTCGAACGGGAGGGGCCCAGATACGCAGTATTTT.

The V call is TRBV5-1, the J call TRBJ1-3; unclear D gene. The V end was cut by 4 bases, the J end by 8 bases, with 16 bases between. The CDR3 has 14 amino acids. Germline V gives CDR1 SGHRS, CDR2 YFSETQ. The CDR3 coding sequence is TGCGCCAGCAGCGCGGGTTTCACGGCAGACACCATATATTTT. The encoded protein is CASSAGFTADTIYF.